The clone carrying this T cell receptor beta chain was seen a handful of times. Its antigen is currently unknown. Amplified material comprised TCR beta CDR3 regions derived from RNA transcripts. The authors performed first-round RT-PCR with HTBI primers and then a second-round multiplex PCR. In TCRdb, the multiplex PCR reads were re-called with MiXCR into one record per CDR3 protein. This repertoire shows 200,000 to 300,000 distinct CDR3 sequences, around 42% found once; its top ten account for 40% to 55%. The data were taken from a study of Graves' ophthalmopathy and Graves' hyperthyroidism. Study observations and caveats: Blood contained most expanded thyroid clonotypes exceeding 0.001 frequency. Prediction of ophthalmopathy progression reached 70.59% sensitivity and roughly 72% specificity.

CDR3 length equals 15 residues. V shed 3 bases, J shed 2 bases, and the junction held 3 bases outside the gene matches. Moderately to severely active ophthalmopathy under 3 months, CAS at least 3, NOSPECS at least 4. Diagnoses were established from clinical symptoms, serum thyroxine, TRAb, thyroid ultrasound and orbital computed tomography. The J gene is TRBJ2-5, the V gene TRBV12-3 or TRBV12-4, with 10 bases that match TRBD2. The TCR originated in an adult man with Graves' ophthalmopathy. The sequenced material came from peripheral blood. In DNA, the CDR3 is TGTGCCAGCAGTTTTCGGACTAGCGGACAAGAGACCCAGTACTTC. Encoded protein: CASSFRTSGQETQYF.